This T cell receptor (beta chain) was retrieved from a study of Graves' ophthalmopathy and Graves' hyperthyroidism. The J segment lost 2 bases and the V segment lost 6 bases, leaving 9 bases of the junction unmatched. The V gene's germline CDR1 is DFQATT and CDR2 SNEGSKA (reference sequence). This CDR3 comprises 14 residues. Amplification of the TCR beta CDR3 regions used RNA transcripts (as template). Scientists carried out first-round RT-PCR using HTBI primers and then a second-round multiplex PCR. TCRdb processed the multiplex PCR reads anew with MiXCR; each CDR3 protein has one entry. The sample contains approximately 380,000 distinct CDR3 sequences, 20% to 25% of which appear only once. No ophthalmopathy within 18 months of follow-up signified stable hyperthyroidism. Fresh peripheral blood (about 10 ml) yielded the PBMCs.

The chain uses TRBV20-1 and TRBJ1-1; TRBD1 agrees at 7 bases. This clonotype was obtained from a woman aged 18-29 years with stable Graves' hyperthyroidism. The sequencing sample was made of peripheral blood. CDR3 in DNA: TGCAGTGCGGAACAGGGGCAGGTCAACACTGAAGCTTTCTTT. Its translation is CSAEQGQVNTEAFF.